The source of this TCR beta chain is a study of glioma-infiltrating T cells. Broader study findings: Above-expected tissue-blood divergence occurred in all gliomas, most in low-grade ones. CDR3 overlap between tissue and blood was very small.

Of note for this clonotype: The antigen remains undetermined. A clone one base away is much larger, so this may be a read error.

The iRepertoire nested amplicon-rescue multiplex PCR amplified TCR alpha and beta CDR3s from RNA. Input was 100-400 ng of tissue mRNA or PBMC total RNA. Via MiXCR, TCRdb re-called the multiplex PCR reads, giving one row per CDR3 protein. This table holds some 110,000 distinct CDR3 sequences, more than 20% found once. The CDR3 spans 16 residues. From germline, CDR1 is LGHNA and CDR2 YNFKEQ. The ends were cut back, 3 bases at V and 6 bases at J, with 18 bases in the middle. This chain links TRBV4-2 with TRBJ1-3, with unresolved D. The sample taken for sequencing was glioma tissue, nonneoplastic brain tissue, or PBMCs (not recorded which). The TCR was taken from a human donor with low-grade glioma or glioblastoma, undergoing nonglioma brain surgery, or in good health (not recorded which). The CDR3: CASSHDLTVVENTIYF. The CDR3 nucleotides are TGTGCCAGCAGCCATGATCTAACCGTTGTGGAAAACACCATATATTTT.